The sequence of this T cell receptor beta chain was determined in a study of shared clonotypes between healthy human individuals. Concerning this clone: The antigen is undetermined. The sample carries other DNA sequences with the same CDR3.

V was clipped by 3 bases and J by 3 bases, with 12 bases between them. The CDR3 is 14 amino acids. Germline CDR1 is MNHEY and CDR2 is SMNVEV (reference sequence). Sequencing was at deep level. Replicate PCRs for sorted subsets used roughly 200 ng DNA; this equaled tens of thousands of T cell genomes. Profiling relied on immunoSEQ multiplex PCR, and the TCRdb table lists in-frame clones only, not all of them. The sample lists over 750,000 clones, around 96% seen once, with under 0.3% in the top ten. Positively selected for CCR7, the CD45RO-negative cells used as naive CD8 cells excluded terminally differentiated effector memory CD45RA+ cells. Study results and caveats: Four donors shared about 5% of their naive CD4 clonotypes.

The clonotype originates from a man in his thirties or forties in good health. The sequenced material came from naive CD8+ T cells sorted from blood. This rearrangement joins TRBV27 to TRBJ2-7; perhaps TRBD2 as D (6 bases). CDR3 in amino acids: CASSFGRERYEQYF. CDR3 sequence (DNA): TGTGCCAGCAGTTTTGGGCGGGAACGCTACGAGCAGTACTTC.